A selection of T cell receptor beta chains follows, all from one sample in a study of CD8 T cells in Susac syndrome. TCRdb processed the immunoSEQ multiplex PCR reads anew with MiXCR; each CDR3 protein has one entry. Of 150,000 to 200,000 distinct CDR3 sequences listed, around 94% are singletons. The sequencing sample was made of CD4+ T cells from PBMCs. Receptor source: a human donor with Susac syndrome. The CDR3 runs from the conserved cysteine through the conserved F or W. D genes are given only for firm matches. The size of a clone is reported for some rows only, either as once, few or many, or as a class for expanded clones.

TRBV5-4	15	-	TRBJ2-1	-	CASNLGRSSYNEQFF	TGTGCCAGCAATCTGGGACGGAGCTCCTACAATGAGCAGTTCTTC
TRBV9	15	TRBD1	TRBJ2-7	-	CASSVAGTGGREQYF	TGTGCCAGCAGCGTAGCAGGGACAGGGGGACGAGAGCAGTACTTC
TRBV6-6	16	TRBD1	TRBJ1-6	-	CASTDPSGQANSPLHF	TGTGCCAGCACGGACCCCTCGGGACAGGCTAATTCACCCCTCCACTTT
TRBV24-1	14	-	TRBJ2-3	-	CATSDLAGGDTQYF	TGTGCCACCAGTGATTTAGCTGGCGGCGATACGCAGTATTTT
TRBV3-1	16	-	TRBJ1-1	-	CASSQEARGRNTEAFF	TGTGCCAGCAGCCAAGAAGCCCGGGGAAGGAATACTGAAGCTTTCTTT
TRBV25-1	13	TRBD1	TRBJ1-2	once	CASSATGERGYTF	TGTGCCAGCAGTGCGACAGGGGAGAGGGGCTACACCTTC
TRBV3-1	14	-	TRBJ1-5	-	CASSQRSSNQPQHF	TGTGCCAGCAGCCAGAGATCCAGCAATCAGCCCCAGCATTTT
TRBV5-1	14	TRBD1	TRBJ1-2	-	CASSYSTGETGYTF	TGCGCCAGCAGCTATTCTACAGGGGAGACTGGCTACACCTTC
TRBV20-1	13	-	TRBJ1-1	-	CSAGPRGGNEAFF	TGCAGTGCTGGACCTAGGGGGGGCAATGAAGCTTTCTTT
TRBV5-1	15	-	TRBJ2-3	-	CASSSFSRSTDTQYF	TGCGCCAGCAGCTCATTCTCTAGGAGCACAGATACGCAGTATTTT
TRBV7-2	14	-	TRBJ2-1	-	CASSLATENNEQFF	TGTGCCAGCAGCTTAGCTACAGAGAACAATGAGCAGTTCTTC
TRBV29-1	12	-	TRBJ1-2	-	CSVETGGFGYTF	TGCAGCGTTGAAACAGGCGGGTTTGGCTACACCTTC
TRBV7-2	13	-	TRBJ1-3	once	CASSPPPGATIYF	TGTGCCAGCAGCCCCCCTCCGGGAGCCACCATATATTTT
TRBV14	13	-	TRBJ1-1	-	CASRGLGNTEAFF	TGTGCCAGCAGAGGCCTGGGGAACACTGAAGCTTTCTTT
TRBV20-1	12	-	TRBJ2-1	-	CSATLNTNEQFF	TGCAGTGCCACCCTTAACACCAATGAGCAGTTCTTC
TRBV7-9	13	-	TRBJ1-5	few	CASSLGANQPQHF	TGTGCCAGCAGCTTGGGAGCCAATCAGCCCCAGCATTTT
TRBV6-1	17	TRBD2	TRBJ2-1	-	CASSTTLAGLRANEQFF	TGTGCCAGCAGTACGACTCTAGCGGGGTTAAGGGCCAATGAGCAGTTCTTC
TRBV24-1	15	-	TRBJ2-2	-	CATSDSITNTGELFF	TGTGCCACCAGTGATTCCATTACGAACACCGGGGAGCTGTTTTTT
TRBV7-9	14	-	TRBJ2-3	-	CASSFTKRTDTQYF	TGTGCCAGCAGCTTCACAAAGCGGACAGATACGCAGTATTTT
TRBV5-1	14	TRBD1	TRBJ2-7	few	CASSLAQGAYEQYF	TGCGCCAGCAGCTTGGCGCAGGGGGCCTACGAGCAGTACTTC
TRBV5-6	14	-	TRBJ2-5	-	CASSRIGPQETQYF	TGTGCCAGCAGCCGTATAGGGCCCCAAGAGACCCAGTACTTC
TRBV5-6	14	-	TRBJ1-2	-	CASSLAVGHQGYTF	TGTGCCAGCAGCTTGGCCGTGGGACATCAAGGCTACACCTTC
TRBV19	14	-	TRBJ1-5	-	CAIQDRYSNQPQHF	TGTGCCATTCAGGACAGATATAGCAATCAGCCCCAGCATTTT
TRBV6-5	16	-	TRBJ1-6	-	CASSYEDMGLGSPLHF	TGTGCCAGCAGTTACGAAGACATGGGCCTTGGGTCACCCCTCCACTTT
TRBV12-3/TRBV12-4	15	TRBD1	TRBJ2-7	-	CASSLRTGAAYEQYF	TGTGCCAGCAGCCTTCGTACAGGGGCCGCATACGAGCAGTACTTC
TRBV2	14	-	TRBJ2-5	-	CASNPAASAETQYF	TGTGCCAGCAATCCAGCAGCGTCCGCGGAGACCCAGTACTTC
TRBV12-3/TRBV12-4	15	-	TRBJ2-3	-	CASSLSLPGRDTQYF	TGTGCCAGCAGTTTATCGCTCCCAGGGAGAGATACGCAGTATTTT
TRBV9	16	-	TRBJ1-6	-	CASSVGGHRPDSPLHF	TGTGCCAGCAGCGTAGGGGGCCACAGACCGGATTCACCCCTCCACTTT
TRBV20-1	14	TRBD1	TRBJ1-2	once	CSAHRDSLSYGYTF	TGCAGTGCACACCGGGACAGCCTTAGCTATGGCTACACCTTC
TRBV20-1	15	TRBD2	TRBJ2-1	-	CSAQAGLAVLNEQFF	TGCAGTGCCCAAGCGGGACTAGCGGTCCTAAATGAGCAGTTCTTC
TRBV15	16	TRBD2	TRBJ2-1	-	CATSLTPGGAYNEQFF	TGTGCCACCAGCCTAACCCCGGGAGGAGCCTACAATGAGCAGTTCTTC
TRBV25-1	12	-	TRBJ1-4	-	CASSAINEKLFF	TGTGCCAGCAGTGCGATCAATGAAAAACTGTTTTTT
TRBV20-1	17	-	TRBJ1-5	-	CSAREGRGRVSNQPQHF	TGCAGTGCTAGAGAGGGGAGGGGACGTGTGAGCAATCAGCCCCAGCATTTT
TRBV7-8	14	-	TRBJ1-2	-	CASSFGWDWYGYTF	TGTGCCAGCAGCTTCGGCTGGGATTGGTATGGCTACACCTTC
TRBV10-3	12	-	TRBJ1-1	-	CAISESGEEGFF	TGTGCCATCAGTGAGTCCGGCGAGGAGGGTTTCTTT
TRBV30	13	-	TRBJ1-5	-	CASSRGGNQPQHF	TGTGCCTCCAGTCGAGGGGGCAATCAGCCCCAGCATTTT
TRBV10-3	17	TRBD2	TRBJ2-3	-	CAISVGGGGKSTDTQYF	TGTGCCATCAGTGTTGGCGGGGGGGGAAAAAGCACAGATACGCAGTATTTT
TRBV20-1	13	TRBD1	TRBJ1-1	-	CSASYTGDTEAFF	TGCAGTGCTAGTTACACAGGGGACACTGAAGCTTTCTTT
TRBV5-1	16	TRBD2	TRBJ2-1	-	CASSPPSSGGYNEQFF	TGCGCCAGCAGCCCGCCTTCTAGCGGGGGCTACAATGAGCAGTTCTTC
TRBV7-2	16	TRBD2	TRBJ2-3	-	CASSLIAGVRTDTQYF	TGTGCCAGCAGCTTAATAGCGGGGGTCCGCACAGATACGCAGTATTTT
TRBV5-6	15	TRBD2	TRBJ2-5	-	CASSAASGGQETQYF	TGTGCCAGCAGCGCTGCTAGCGGGGGGCAAGAGACCCAGTACTTC
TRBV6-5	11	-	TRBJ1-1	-	CASARNTEAFF	TGTGCCAGCGCCCGGAACACTGAAGCTTTCTTT